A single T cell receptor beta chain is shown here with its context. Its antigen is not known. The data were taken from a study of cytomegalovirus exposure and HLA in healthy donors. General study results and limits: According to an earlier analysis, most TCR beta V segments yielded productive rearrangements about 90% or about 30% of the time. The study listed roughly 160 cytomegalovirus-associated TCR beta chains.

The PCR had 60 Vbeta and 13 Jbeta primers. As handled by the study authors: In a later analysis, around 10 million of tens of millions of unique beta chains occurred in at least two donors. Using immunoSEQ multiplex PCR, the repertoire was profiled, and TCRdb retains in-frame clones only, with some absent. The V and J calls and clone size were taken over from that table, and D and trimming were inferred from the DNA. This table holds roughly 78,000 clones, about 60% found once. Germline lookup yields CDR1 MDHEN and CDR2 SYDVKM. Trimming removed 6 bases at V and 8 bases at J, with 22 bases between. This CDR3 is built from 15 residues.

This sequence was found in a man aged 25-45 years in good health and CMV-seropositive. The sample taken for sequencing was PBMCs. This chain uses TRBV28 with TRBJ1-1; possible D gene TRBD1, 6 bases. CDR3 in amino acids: CASSPPTGRPREAFF. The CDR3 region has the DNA TGTGCCAGCAGCCCCCCGACAGGAAGGCCGAGGGAAGCTTTCTTT. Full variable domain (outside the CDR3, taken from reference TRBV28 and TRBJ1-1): DVKVTQSSRYLVKRTGEKVFLECVQDMDHENMFWYRQDPGLGLRLIYFSYDVKMKEKGDIPEGYSVSREKKERFSLILESASTNQTSMYLCASSPPTGRPREAFFGQGTRLTVV.